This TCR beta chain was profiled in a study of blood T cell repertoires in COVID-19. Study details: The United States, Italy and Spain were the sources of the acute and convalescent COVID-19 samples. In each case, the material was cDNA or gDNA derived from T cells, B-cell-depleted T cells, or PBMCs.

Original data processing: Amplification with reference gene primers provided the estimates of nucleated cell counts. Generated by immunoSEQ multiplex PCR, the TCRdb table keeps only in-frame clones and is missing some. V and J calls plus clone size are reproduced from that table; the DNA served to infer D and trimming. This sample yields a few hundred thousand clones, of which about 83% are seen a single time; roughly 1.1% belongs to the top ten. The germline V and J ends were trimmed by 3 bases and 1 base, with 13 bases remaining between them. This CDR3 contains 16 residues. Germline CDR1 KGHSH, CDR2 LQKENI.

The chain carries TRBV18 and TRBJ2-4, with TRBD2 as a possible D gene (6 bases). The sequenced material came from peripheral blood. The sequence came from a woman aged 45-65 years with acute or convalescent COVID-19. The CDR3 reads CASSPAGYSAKNIQYF. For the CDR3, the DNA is TGTGCCAGCTCACCGGCGGGGTACTCCGCCAAAAACATTCAGTACTTC.